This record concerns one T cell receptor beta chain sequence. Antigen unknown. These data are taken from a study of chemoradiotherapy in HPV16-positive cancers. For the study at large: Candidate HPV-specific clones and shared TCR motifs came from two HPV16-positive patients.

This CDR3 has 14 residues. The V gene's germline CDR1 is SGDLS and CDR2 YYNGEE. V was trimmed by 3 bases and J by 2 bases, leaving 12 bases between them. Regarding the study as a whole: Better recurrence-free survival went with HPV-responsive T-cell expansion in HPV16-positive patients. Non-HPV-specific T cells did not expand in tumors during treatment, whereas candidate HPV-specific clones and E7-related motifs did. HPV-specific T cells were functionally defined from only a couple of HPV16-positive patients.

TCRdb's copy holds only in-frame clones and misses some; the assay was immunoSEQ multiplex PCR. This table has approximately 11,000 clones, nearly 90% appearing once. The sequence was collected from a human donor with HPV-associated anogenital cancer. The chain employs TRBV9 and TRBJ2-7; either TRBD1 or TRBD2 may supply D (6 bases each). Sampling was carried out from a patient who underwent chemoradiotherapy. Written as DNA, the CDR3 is TGTGCCAGCAGCGCCGGGGGCTTCGCCTACGAGCAGTACTTC. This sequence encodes CASSAGGFAYEQYF.